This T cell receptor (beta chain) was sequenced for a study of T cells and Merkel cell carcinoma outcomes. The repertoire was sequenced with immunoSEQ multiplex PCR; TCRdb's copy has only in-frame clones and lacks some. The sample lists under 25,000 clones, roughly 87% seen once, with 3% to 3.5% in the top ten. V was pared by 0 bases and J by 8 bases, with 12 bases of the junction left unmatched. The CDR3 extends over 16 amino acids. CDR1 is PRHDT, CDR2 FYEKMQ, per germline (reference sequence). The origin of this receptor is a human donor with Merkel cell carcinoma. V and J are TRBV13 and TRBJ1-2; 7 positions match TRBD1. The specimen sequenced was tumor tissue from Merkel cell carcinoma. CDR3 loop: CASSLGLIGDSMGYTF. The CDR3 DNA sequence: TGTGCCAGCAGCTTAGGGTTGATTGGGGACAGCATGGGCTACACCTTC. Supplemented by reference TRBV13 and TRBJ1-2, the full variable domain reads AAGVIQSPRHLIKEKRETATLKCYPIPRHDTVYWYQQGPGQDPQFLISFYEKMQSDKGSIPDRFSAQQFSDYHSELNMSSLELGDSALYFCASSLGLIGDSMGYTFGSGTRLTVV.